The 27 T cell receptor beta chains below all came from one sample that was sequenced in a study of blood T cell repertoires in COVID-19. Profiled with immunoSEQ multiplex PCR; TCRdb holds only in-frame clones, not every one. The top ten clones hold about 5% of a sample with under 250,000 clones, approximately 91% of them seen once. Input material: peripheral blood. The receptor source for this set is a woman in her 40s with acute or convalescent COVID-19.

The chain has TRBV27 and TRBJ1-1, with TRBD1 identical over 7 bases. Trimming took 2 bases from V and 0 from J; bases not matched to a gene: 9. This CDR3 has 17 amino acids. Germline CDR1 is MNHEY and CDR2 is SMNVEV (reference sequence). In DNA, the CDR3 is TGTGCCAGCAGTTTACGACAGGGCAGTAGTATGAACACTGAAGCTTTCTTT. Protein: CASSLRQGSSMNTEAFF.

This clone was detected only once. The chain uses TRBV7-2 and TRBJ1-5, with 8 bases that match TRBD1. Per the germline V gene, CDR1 is SGHTA and CDR2 is FQGNSA. V was pared by 5 bases and J by 2 bases, with 5 bases of the junction left unmatched. This CDR3 is 15 amino acids long. The CDR3 DNA sequence: TGTGCCAGCAGCCAACAGGGGGGTCGCAATCAGCCCCAGCATTTT. Amino acid sequence: CASSQQGGRNQPQHF.

V usage is TRBV9 and J usage is TRBJ2-7, with D tentatively TRBD1 (6 bases). The germline V and J ends were trimmed by 0 bases and 3 bases, with 10 bases remaining between them. This CDR3 is 14 amino acids long. Germline loops: CDR1 SGDLS, CDR2 YYNGEE. CDR3 nucleotides: TGTGCCAGCAGCGTAGATGGGACACACTACGAGCAGTACGTC. It yields the protein CASSVDGTHYEQYV.

The chain uses TRBV6-5 and TRBJ1-1, with D possibly being TRBD1 (6 bases). The CDR3 extends over 14 amino acids. V lost 6 bases to trimming and J lost 5 bases, with 16 bases between them. Germline V lookup: CDR1 MNHEY, CDR2 SVGAGI. The CDR3 coding sequence is TGTGCCAGCAGCCGAGGGACACATGGGACTGAAGCTTTCTTT. The encoded protein is CASSRGTHGTEAFF.

This clone was seen more than once but under ten times. CDR3 nucleotides: TGCGCCAGCAGCTTGAACAGCCGTAGCTATGGCTACACCTTC. Its translation is CASSLNSRSYGYTF. This chain connects TRBV5-1 to TRBJ1-2; D is uncertain. The length of the CDR3 is 14 residues. Germline CDR1 and CDR2: SGHRS and YFSETQ. The V and J ends lost 1 base and 4 bases respectively, with 11 bases between them.

CDR3: CAWGAGYEQYV. Written as DNA, the CDR3 is TGTGCCTGGGGCGCGGGCTACGAGCAGTACGTC. The rearrangement joins TRBV30 to TRBJ2-7; possibly TRBD2 for D (5 bases). The CDR3 totals 11 residues. The V gene lost 5 bases and the J gene lost 3 bases, with 8 bases spanning the gap. Germline-derived CDR1 and CDR2 are GTSNPN and SVGIG (reference sequence).

The V call is TRBV30, the J call TRBJ1-1; D unresolved. CDR3 length: 11 amino acids. Trimming took off 4 bases at V and 1 base at J, with 4 bases between the two ends. Germline CDR1 and CDR2: GTSNPN and SVGIG (reference sequence). CDR3 protein: CAWKANTEAFF. CDR3 DNA: TGTGCCTGGAAAGCGAACACTGAAGCTTTCTTT. Combining the CDR3 with reference TRBV30 and TRBJ1-1 gives the whole variable domain SQTIHQWPATLVQPVGSPLSLECTVEGTSNPNLYWYRQAAGRGLQLLFYSVGIGQISSEVPQNLSASRPQDRQFILSSKKLLLSDSGFYLCAWKANTEAFFGQGTRLTVV.

The V and J genes are TRBV3-1 (or the pseudogene TRBV3-2) and TRBJ1-2; no clear D. Germline CDR1 reads LGHDT; CDR2 reads YNNKEL (reference sequence). Trimming removed 4 bases from V and 4 bases from J, with 13 bases in between. The CDR3 is made up of 14 amino acids. The CDR3 region is CASSLSPQSYGYTF. The CDR3 DNA sequence: TGTGCCAGCAGCCTAAGTCCACAGTCCTATGGCTACACCTTC.

CDR3 amino acids: CASSRQGQGNYGYTF. The DNA for the CDR3 is TGTGCCAGTAGTAGACAAGGGCAGGGGAACTATGGCTACACCTTC. The V call is TRBV19, the J call TRBJ1-2; the D gene is possibly TRBD1 (6 bases). Germline V gives CDR1 LNHDA, CDR2 SQIVND (reference sequence). V shed 4 bases and J shed 2 bases, with 14 bases lying between them. CDR3 length: 15 residues. Full variable domain (outside the CDR3, taken from reference TRBV19 and TRBJ1-2): DGGITQSPKYLFRKEGQNVTLSCEQNLNHDAMYWYRQDPGQGLRLIYYSQIVNDFQKGDIAEGYSVSREKKESFPLTVTSAQKNPTAFYLCASSRQGQGNYGYTFGSGTRLTVV.

This clone was counted a single time. The gene calls are TRBV7-9 and TRBJ1-1; D not certain. V shed 2 bases and J shed 1 base, with 14 bases lying between them. Germline loops: CDR1 SEHNR, CDR2 FQNEAQ (reference sequence). This CDR3 contains 16 residues. The CDR3 DNA is TGTGCCAGCAGCTTACGGGGTGGGAACACGAACACTGAAGCTTTCTTT. It specifies CASSLRGGNTNTEAFF.

The chain joins TRBV10-3 to TRBJ1-5; perhaps TRBD1 as D (5 bases). The CDR3 covers 15 residues. Trimming shortened V by 0 bases and J by 9 bases, and 15 bases separated the two germline ends. CDR1 ENHRY and CDR2 SYGVKD come from the germline V gene. The CDR3 DNA sequence: TGTGCCATCAGTGAGTCGAGTGCGGGGGAGACGCCCCAGCATTTT. It is translated as CAISESSAGETPQHF.

In this sample, this clone turned up once. This rearrangement joins TRBV2 to TRBJ2-5, with D uncertain. This CDR3 has 14 residues. Trimming removed 10 bases from V and 0 bases from J, with 15 bases in between. Germline V gives CDR1 SNHLY, CDR2 FYNNEI. For the CDR3, the DNA is TGTGCCACAAGGCCGCAGACAAACCAAGAGACCCAGTACTTC. It yields the protein CATRPQTNQETQYF.

The chain is built from TRBV5-4 and TRBJ2-5; the D gene is possibly TRBD1 (5 bases). Germline V CDR1 and CDR2: SGHNT, YYREEE (reference sequence). V lost 7 bases, J lost 1 base, and 14 bases lay in between. This CDR3 contains 14 residues. CDR3 nucleotides: TGTGCCAGCTCAATAGGACAAAGCCAAGAGACCCAGTACTTC. It codes for CASSIGQSQETQYF.

This sequence joins TRBV30 and TRBJ1-4; 7 bases fit TRBD1. The V segment lost 1 base and the J segment 8 bases; nucleotides outside the gene matches: 4. The CDR3 has 13 amino acids. CDR1 and CDR2 from the germline V gene are GTSNPN and SVGIG (reference sequence). This chain's CDR3 is CAWSEGAGEKLFF. The CDR3 DNA is TGTGCCTGGAGTGAGGGGGCGGGAGAAAAACTGTTTTTT.

This sequence joins TRBV19 and TRBJ2-2, with D possibly TRBD2 on 6 matching bases. This CDR3 region has 14 residues. The germline V and J ends were trimmed by 5 bases and 4 bases, with 11 bases remaining between them. The germline V gene encodes CDR1 LNHDA and CDR2 SQIVND (reference sequence). CDR3 in DNA: TGTGCCAGTAGTTGGAGGGACGCCACCGGGGAGCTGTTTTTT. Translating gives CASSWRDATGELFF.

The chain employs TRBV5-4 and TRBJ1-5; no clear D gene. CDR3 length: 14 amino acids. The germline gives CDR1 SGHNT, CDR2 YYREEE (reference sequence). Trimming cost V 1 base and J 2 bases, with 7 bases left between them. The CDR3 DNA follows: TGTGCCAGCAGCTTGAGAGGAGGCAATCAGCCCCAGCATTTT. Its protein product is CASSLRGGNQPQHF.

The chain combines TRBV11-2 with TRBJ1-6; TRBD1 agrees at 9 bases. The ends lost 6 bases at V and 7 bases at J; junction bases unmatched: 4. The CDR3 spans 14 residues. Germline CDR1 SGHAT, CDR2 FQNNGV. The CDR3 DNA sequence: TGTGCCAGCAGGAAACAGGGGGCAAATTCACCCCTCCACTTT. It yields the protein CASRKQGANSPLHF.

This chain joins TRBV13 and TRBJ2-1, with 9 positions matching TRBD2. This CDR3 contains 15 residues. The germline V gene has CDR1 PRHDT and CDR2 FYEKMQ (reference sequence). The junction had 6 bases not matched to a gene; V was cut back by 5 bases and J by 4 bases. The CDR3 DNA follows: TGTGCCAGCAGCCCTCTAGCGGGGTCTTACAATGAGCAGTTCTTC. Residues: CASSPLAGSYNEQFF. Combining the CDR3 with reference TRBV13 and TRBJ2-1 gives the whole variable domain AAGVIQSPRHLIKEKRETATLKCYPIPRHDTVYWYQQGPGQDPQFLISFYEKMQSDKGSIPDRFSAQQFSDYHSELNMSSLELGDSALYFCASSPLAGSYNEQFFGPGTRLTVL.

The V and J genes are TRBV9 and TRBJ1-1; 7 nucleotides line up with TRBD1. The CDR3 spans 13 residues. V trimming: 4 bases; J trimming: 4 bases; junction bases outside the gene matches: 4. The V gene's germline CDR1 is SGDLS and CDR2 YYNGEE. The chain's CDR3 is CASSRGRFTEAFF. The DNA for the CDR3 is TGTGCCAGCAGCAGGGGGCGCTTCACTGAAGCTTTCTTT.

This chain uses TRBV2 with TRBJ1-5; D is uncertain. The CDR3 is 14 residues long. Trimming took 6 bases from V and 6 from J, leaving 15 bases between them. Germline CDR1 and CDR2: SNHLY and FYNNEI. The DNA of the CDR3 is TGTGCCAGCAGCGACGTTCAGGCGACTCAGCCCCAGCATTTT. Its protein is CASSDVQATQPQHF.

The chain is built from TRBV2 and TRBJ2-5; 9 nucleotides align to TRBD2. Looked up from germline, CDR1 is SNHLY and CDR2 is FYNNEI. The CDR3 totals 15 residues. V shed 5 bases, J shed 6 bases, and the junction held 10 bases outside the gene matches. CDR3 amino acids: CASSLAGGPEKTQYF. The CDR3 DNA reads TGTGCCAGCAGTTTGGCGGGGGGGCCCGAAAAGACCCAGTACTTC.

The genes are TRBV11-2 and TRBJ1-2; TRBD1 matches at 12 bases. Trimming cost V 5 bases and J 7 bases; bases outside gene matches: 8. This CDR3 spans 15 amino acids. From germline, CDR1 is SGHAT and CDR2 FQNNGV. The CDR3 protein is CASSAPGQGASGYTF. The CDR3 DNA follows: TGTGCCAGCAGCGCACCGGGACAGGGGGCGTCTGGCTACACCTTC.

This rearrangement joins TRBV5-1 to TRBJ1-1, with 9 positions matching TRBD1. With 0 bases clipped from V and 4 bases from J, the junction kept 13 bases outside the gene matches. Germline V gives CDR1 SGHRS, CDR2 YFSETQ. CDR3 length equals 18 residues. The CDR3 DNA follows: TGCGCCAGCAGCTTGGTTTTGGACAGGGGAGGGATAGGCACTGAAGCTTTCTTT. Protein sequence: CASSLVLDRGGIGTEAFF.

The rearrangement joins TRBV5-5 to TRBJ1-2; D gene ambiguous. CDR1 is SGHKS and CDR2 is YYEKEE in the germline V gene (reference sequence). The CDR3 runs 13 residues. Trimming stripped 4 bases from V and 6 bases from J, with 13 bases between. In nucleotides, the CDR3 is TGTGCCAGCAGCCCACGGACTACTCATGGCTACACCTTC. Translating it yields CASSPRTTHGYTF.

The rearrangement uses TRBV7-2 and TRBJ1-5; D is unresolved. Germline loops: CDR1 SGHTA, CDR2 FQGNSA. The CDR3 has 15 amino acids. Trimming left V 1 base short and J 2 bases short, with 9 bases between. CDR3 in amino acids: CASSLEAGGNQPQHF. The CDR3 region has the DNA TGTGCCAGCAGCTTAGAGGCCGGAGGCAATCAGCCCCAGCATTTT.

The chain has TRBV5-1 and TRBJ1-1; 8 nucleotides agree with TRBD1. V lost 2 bases and J lost 6; bases outside the gene matches: 6. This CDR3 has 14 amino acids. Germline-derived CDR1 and CDR2 are SGHRS and YFSETQ. CDR3 region: CASSLQGGSAEAFF. For the CDR3, the DNA is TGCGCCAGCAGCTTACAGGGGGGTAGCGCTGAAGCTTTCTTT. Looking up the rest from reference TRBV5-1 and TRBJ1-1 gives the full variable domain: KAGVTQTPRYLIKTRGQQVTLSCSPISGHRSVSWYQQTPGQGLQFLFEYFSETQRNKGNFPGRFSGRQFSNSRSEMNVSTLELGDSALYLCASSLQGGSAEAFFGQGTRLTVV.

This clone was found a few times. V is TRBV20-1 and J is TRBJ2-1; D is undetermined. The V end was cut by 3 bases, the J end by 7 bases, with 4 bases between. Germline values: CDR1 DFQATT, CDR2 SNEGSKA (reference sequence). The CDR3 runs to 10 residues. The CDR3 coding sequence is TGCAGTGCTAGCCTTAATGAGCAGTTCTTC. This gives the protein CSASLNEQFF.